This T cell receptor beta chain was captured by sequencing in a study of post-analysis software for immune sequencing data. V gave up 2 bases and J gave up 0 bases; unmatched junction bases: 17. The length of the CDR3 is 20 residues. Looked up from germline, CDR1 is MNHEY and CDR2 is SVGAGI. Study-wide findings and caveats: A handful of TRBV segments were more frequent in patients than controls; TRBV5-6, TRBV5-1 and TRBV20-1 belonged to this group.

On this clonotype: The antigen is unknown.

The authors incorporated unique molecular identifiers into the TCR beta cDNA libraries. TCRdb itself ran the PCR reads through MiXCR, one entry per CDR3 protein. This table holds 550,000 to 700,000 distinct CDR3 sequences, 44% found once. This TCR was sampled from a girl aged 10-17 years with multiple sclerosis. The V call is TRBV6-5, the J call TRBJ2-3; TRBD1 aligns across 7 bases. The sequencing input was blood. DNA for the CDR3: TGTGCCAGCAGTTACCCGACCTGGAGCGACAGGGCCTCTAGCACAGATACGCAGTATTTT. This sequence encodes CASSYPTWSDRASSTDTQYF.